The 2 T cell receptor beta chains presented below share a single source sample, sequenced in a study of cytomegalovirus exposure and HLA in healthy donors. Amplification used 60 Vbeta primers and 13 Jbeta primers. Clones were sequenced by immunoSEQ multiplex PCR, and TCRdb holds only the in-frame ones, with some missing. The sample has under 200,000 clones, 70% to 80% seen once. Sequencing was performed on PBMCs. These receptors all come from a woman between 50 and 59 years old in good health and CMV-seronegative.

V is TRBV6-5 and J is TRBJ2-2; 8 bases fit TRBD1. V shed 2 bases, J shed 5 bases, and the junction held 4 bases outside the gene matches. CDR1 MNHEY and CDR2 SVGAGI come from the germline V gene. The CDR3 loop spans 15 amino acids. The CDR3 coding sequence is TGTGCCAGCAGTTACACCCAGGGGGCTACCGGGGAGCTGTTTTTT. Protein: CASSYTQGATGELFF.

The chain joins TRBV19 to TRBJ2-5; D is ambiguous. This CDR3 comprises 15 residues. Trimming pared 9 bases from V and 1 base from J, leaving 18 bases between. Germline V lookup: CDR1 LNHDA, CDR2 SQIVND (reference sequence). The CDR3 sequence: CASSVGQASQETQYF. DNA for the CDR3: TGTGCCAGCTCTGTGGGCCAGGCCTCCCAAGAGACCCAGTACTTC.